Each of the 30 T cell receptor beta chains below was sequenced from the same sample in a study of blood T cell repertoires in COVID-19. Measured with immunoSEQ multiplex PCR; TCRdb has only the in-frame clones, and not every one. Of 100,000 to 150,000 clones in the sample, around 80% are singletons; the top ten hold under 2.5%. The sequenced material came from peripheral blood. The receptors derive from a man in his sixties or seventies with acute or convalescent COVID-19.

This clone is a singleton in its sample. In DNA form, the CDR3 reads TGTGCCAGCAGACGGGGAAGCGCTGGCTCCTATAATTCACCCCTCCACTTT. It specifies CASRRGSAGSYNSPLHF. V usage is TRBV5-4 and J usage is TRBJ1-6; unclear D gene. Germline CDR1 and CDR2: SGHNT and YYREEE (reference sequence). V was pared by 5 bases and J by 0 bases, with 15 bases between. This CDR3 has 17 residues.

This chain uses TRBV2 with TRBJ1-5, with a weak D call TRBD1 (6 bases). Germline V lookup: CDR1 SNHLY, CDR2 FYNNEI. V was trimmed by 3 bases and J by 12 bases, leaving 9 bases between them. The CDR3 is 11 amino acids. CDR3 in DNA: TGTGCCAGCAGTGAGTGGGGGCTCCAGCATTTT. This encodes CASSEWGLQHF.

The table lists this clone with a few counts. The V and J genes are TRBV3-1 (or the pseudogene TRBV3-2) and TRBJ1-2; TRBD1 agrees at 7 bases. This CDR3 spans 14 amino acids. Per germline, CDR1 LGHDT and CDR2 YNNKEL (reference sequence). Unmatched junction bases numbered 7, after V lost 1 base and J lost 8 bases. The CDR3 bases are TGTGCCAGCAGCCAAGGCCAGGGGGTAGAGGGCTACACCTTC. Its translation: CASSQGQGVEGYTF.

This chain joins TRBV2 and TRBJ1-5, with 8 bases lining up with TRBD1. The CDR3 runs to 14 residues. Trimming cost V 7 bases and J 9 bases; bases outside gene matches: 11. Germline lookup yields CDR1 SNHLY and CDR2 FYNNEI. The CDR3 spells CASTLGQGRGPQHF. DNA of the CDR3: TGTGCCAGCACCCTAGGACAGGGAAGGGGGCCCCAGCATTTT.

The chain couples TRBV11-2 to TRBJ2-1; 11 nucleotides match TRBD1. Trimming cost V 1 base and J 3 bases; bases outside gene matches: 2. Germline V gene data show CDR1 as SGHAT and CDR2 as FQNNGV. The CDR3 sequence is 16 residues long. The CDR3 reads CASSLGGTGGYNEQFF. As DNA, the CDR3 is TGTGCCAGCAGCTTAGGGGGGACAGGGGGCTACAATGAGCAGTTCTTC.

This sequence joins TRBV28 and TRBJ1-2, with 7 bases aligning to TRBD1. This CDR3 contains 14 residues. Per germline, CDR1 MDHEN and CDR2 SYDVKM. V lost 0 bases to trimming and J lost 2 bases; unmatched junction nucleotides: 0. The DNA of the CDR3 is TGTGCCAGCAGTTTATGGGACAGGAACTATGGCTACACCTTC. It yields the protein CASSLWDRNYGYTF.

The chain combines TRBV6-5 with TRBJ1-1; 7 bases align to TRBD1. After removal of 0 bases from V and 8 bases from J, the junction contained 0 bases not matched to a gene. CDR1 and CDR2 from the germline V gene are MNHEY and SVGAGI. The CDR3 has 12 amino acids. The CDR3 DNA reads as TGTGCCAGCAGTTACTCGACAGGGGAAGCTTTCTTT. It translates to CASSYSTGEAFF.

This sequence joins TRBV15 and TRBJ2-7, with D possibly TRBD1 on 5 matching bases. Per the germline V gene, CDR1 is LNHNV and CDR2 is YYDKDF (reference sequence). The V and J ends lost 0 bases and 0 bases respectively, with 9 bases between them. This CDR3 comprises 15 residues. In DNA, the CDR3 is TGTGCCACCAGCAGAGATCAGGGATTCTCCTACGAGCAGTACTTC. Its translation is CATSRDQGFSYEQYF. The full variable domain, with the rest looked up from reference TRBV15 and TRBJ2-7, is DAMVIQNPRYQVTQFGKPVTLSCSQTLNHNVMYWYQQKSSQAPKLLFHYYDKDFNNEADTPDNFQSRRPNTSFCFLDIRSPGLGDTAMYLCATSRDQGFSYEQYFGPGTRLTVT.

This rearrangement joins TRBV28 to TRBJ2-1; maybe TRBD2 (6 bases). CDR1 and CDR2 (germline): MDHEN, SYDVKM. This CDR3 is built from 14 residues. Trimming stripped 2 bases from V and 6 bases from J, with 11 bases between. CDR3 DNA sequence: TGTGCCAGCAGTTTAAGGAGGGGAGCCAATGAGCAGTTCTTC. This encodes CASSLRRGANEQFF.

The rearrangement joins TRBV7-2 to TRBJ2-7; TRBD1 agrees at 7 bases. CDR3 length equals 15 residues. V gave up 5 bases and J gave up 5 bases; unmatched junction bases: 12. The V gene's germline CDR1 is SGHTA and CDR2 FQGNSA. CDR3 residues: CASSLHLTGFDEQYF. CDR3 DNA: TGTGCCAGCAGCCTCCACCTGACAGGGTTCGACGAGCAGTACTTC.

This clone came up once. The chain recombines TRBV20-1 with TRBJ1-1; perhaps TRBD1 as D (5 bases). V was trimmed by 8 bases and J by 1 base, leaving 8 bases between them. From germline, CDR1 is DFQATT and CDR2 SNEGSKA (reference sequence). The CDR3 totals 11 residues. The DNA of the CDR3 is TGCAGTTCGACAGAGAACACTGAAGCTTTCTTT. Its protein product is CSSTENTEAFF.

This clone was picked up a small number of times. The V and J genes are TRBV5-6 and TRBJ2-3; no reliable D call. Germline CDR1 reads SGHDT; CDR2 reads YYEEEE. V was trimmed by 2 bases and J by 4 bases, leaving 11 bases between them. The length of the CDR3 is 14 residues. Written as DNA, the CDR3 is TGTGCCAGCAGCTTCGTATATGCAGCAGATACGCAGTATTTT. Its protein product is CASSFVYAADTQYF.

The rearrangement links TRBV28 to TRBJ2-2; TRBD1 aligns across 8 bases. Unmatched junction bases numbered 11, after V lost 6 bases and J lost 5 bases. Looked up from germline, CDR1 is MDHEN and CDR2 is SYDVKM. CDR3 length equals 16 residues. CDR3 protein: CASRLGPTGGTGELFF. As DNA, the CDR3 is TGTGCCAGCAGGTTGGGGCCAACAGGGGGAACCGGGGAGCTGTTTTTT.

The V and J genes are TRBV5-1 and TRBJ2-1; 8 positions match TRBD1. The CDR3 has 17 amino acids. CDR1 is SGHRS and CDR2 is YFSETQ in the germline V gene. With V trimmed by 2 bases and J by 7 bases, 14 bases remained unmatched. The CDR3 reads CASSFGSTGERTNEQFF. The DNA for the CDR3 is TGCGCCAGCAGCTTTGGATCGACAGGGGAGCGAACAAATGAGCAGTTCTTC.

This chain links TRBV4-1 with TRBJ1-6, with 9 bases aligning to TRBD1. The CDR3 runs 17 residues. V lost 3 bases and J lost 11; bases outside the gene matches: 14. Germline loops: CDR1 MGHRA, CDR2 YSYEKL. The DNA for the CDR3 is TGCGCCAGCAGCCAGTCCGGGGACGGACAGGGGAATACACCCCTCCACTTT. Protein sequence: CASSQSGDGQGNTPLHF.

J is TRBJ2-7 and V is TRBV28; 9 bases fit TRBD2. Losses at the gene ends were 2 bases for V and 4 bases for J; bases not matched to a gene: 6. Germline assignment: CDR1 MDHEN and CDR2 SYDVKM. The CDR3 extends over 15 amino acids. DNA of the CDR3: TGTGCCAGCAGTTTACGCGGGGGGGCGACGTACGAGCAGTACTTC. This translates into CASSLRGGATYEQYF. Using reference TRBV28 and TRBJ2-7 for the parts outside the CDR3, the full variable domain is DVKVTQSSRYLVKRTGEKVFLECVQDMDHENMFWYRQDPGLGLRLIYFSYDVKMKEKGDIPEGYSVSREKKERFSLILESASTNQTSMYLCASSLRGGATYEQYFGPGTRLTVT.

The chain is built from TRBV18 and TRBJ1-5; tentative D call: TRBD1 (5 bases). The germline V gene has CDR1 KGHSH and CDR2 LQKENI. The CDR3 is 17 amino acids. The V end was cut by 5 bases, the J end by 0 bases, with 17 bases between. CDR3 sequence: CASSTYQGGDSNQPQHF. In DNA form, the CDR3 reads TGTGCCAGCTCAACCTACCAGGGTGGGGATAGCAATCAGCCCCAGCATTTT.

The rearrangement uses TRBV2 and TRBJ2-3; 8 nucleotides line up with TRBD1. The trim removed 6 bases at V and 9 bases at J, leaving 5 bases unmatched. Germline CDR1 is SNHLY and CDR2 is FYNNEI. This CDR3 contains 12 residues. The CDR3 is CASSRDRQTQYF. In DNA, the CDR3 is TGTGCCAGCAGCCGGGACAGGCAGACGCAGTATTTT.

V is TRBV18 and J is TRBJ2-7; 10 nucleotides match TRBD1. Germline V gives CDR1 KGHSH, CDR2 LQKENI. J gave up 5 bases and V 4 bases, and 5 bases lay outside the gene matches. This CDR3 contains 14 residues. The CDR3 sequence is CASSLDRGQDEQYF. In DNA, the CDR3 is TGTGCCAGCTCACTTGACAGGGGGCAGGACGAGCAGTACTTC.

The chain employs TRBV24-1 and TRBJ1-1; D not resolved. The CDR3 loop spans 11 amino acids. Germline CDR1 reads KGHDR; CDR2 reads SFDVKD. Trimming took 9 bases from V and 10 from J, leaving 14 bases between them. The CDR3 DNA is TGTGCCACCTTATTGGGCAGTGTAGCTTTCTTT. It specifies CATLLGSVAFF.

The CDR3 here is CASSVTGSGNTIYF. As DNA, the CDR3 is TGCGCCAGCAGCGTGACAGGGTCTGGAAACACCATATATTTT. The V gene is TRBV5-1, the J gene TRBJ1-3; 7 positions match TRBD1. The CDR3 runs 14 residues. Germline lookup yields CDR1 SGHRS and CDR2 YFSETQ. After removal of 4 bases from V and 1 base from J, the junction contained 2 bases not matched to a gene.

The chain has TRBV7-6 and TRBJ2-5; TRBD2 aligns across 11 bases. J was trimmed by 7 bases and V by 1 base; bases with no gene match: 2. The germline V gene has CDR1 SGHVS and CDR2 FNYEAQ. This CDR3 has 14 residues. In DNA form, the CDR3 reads TGTGCCAGCAGCTTAGTACTAGCGGGGGTGACCCAGTACTTC. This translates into CASSLVLAGVTQYF.

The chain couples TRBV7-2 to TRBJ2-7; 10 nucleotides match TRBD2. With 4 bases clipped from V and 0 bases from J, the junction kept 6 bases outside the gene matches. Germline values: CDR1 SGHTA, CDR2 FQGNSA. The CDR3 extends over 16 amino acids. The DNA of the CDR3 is TGTGCCAGCAGCTCACAGACTAGCGGGCACTCCTACGAGCAGTACTTC. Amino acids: CASSSQTSGHSYEQYF.

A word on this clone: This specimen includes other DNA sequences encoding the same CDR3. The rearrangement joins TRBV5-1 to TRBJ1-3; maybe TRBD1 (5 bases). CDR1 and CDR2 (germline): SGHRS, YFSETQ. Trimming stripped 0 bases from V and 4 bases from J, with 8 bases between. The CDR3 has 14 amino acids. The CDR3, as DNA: TGCGCCAGCAGCTTGGCAGGGCGGGGAAACACCATATATTTT. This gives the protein CASSLAGRGNTIYF.

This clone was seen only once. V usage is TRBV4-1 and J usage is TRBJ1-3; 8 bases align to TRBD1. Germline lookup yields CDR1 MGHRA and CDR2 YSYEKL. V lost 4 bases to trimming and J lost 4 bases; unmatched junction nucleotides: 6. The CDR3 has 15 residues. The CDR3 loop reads CASSLETGEGNTIYF. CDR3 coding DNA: TGCGCCAGCAGCCTAGAGACAGGGGAAGGAAACACCATATATTTT.

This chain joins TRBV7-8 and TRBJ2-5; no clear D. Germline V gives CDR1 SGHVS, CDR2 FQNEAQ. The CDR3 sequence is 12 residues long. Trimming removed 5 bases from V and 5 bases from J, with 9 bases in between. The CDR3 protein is CASSPDSETQYF. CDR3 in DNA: TGTGCCAGCAGCCCAGACTCTGAGACCCAGTACTTC.

Here the CDR3 DNA reads TGTGCCAGCACCAAGGGAGGGGCGAGGGAAAAACTGTTTTTT. Translated, it gives CASTKGGAREKLFF. The chain joins TRBV6-6 to TRBJ1-4; D may be TRBD1 (5 bases). The ends were cut back, 7 bases at V and 8 bases at J, with 17 bases in the middle. Germline V gives CDR1 MNHNY, CDR2 SVGAGI (reference sequence). The CDR3 extends over 14 amino acids.

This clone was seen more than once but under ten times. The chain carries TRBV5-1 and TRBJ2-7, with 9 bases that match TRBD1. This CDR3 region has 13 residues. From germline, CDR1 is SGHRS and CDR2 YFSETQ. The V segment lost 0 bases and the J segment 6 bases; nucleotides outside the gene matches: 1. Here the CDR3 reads CASSLDRGLEQYF. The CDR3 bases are TGCGCCAGCAGCTTGGACAGGGGGCTCGAGCAGTACTTC.

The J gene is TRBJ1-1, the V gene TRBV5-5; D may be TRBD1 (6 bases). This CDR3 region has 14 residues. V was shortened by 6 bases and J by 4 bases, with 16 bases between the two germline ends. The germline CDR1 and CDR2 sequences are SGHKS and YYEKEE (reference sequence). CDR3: CASNQQGLSTEAFF. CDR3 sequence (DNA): TGTGCCAGCAACCAACAGGGTTTAAGCACTGAAGCTTTCTTT.

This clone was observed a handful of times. CDR3 sequence reads: CASSSPETSYYEQYF. CDR3 nucleotide sequence: TGTGCCAGCAGTTCCCCGGAGACCTCCTACTACGAGCAGTACTTC. The rearrangement joins TRBV6-6 to TRBJ2-7; D uncertain. Per the germline V gene, CDR1 is MNHNY and CDR2 is SVGAGI (reference sequence). V was cut by 4 bases and J by 3 bases, with 16 bases left in between. The CDR3 is 15 residues long.